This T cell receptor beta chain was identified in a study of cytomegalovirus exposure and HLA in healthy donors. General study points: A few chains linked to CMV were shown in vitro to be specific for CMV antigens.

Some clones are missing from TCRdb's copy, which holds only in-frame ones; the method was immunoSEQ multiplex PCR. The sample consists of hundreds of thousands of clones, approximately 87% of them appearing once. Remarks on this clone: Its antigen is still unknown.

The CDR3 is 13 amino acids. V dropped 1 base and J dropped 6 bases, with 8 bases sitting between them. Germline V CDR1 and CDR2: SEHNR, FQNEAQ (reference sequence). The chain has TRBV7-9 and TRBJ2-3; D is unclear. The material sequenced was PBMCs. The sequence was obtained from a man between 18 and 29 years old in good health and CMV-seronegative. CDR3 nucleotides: TGTGCCAGCAGCTTAGTCGGTTGGGATACGCAGTATTTT. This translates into CASSLVGWDTQYF.